The sequence of this TCR beta chain was determined in a study of blood T cells in healthy people across ages. CDR1 and CDR2 (germline): DFQATT, SNEGSKA (reference sequence). The CDR3 sequence is 11 residues long. The authors ran a second PCR of roughly 6 to 12 cycles using a sample-barcoded 5' primer and a J-beta primer mix. TCRdb reprocessed the 5' RACE reads with MiXCR, giving one entry per CDR3 protein. The table records more than 1.4 million distinct CDR3 sequences, roughly 45% of them present only once. The chain uses TRBV20-1 and TRBJ2-1; D gene unclear. The end of the DNA fits TRBJ2-7 better, so the J call may be wrong. The sample comprised blood. This sequence originates from a woman under 30 in good health. The CDR3 nucleotides read TGCAGTGCTAGAAACTACAATGAGCAGTACTTC. Protein: CSARNYNEQYF.